The entry below gives a single T cell receptor (beta chain) sequence along with its context. Its target is not known. This sample was taken from a study of T cell responses to AZD1222 COVID-19 vaccine. The assay was immunoSEQ multiplex PCR, and TCRdb's table has in-frame clones only and misses some. This table holds about 180,000 clones, over 85% found once. General observations from the study: In all cases, repertoires were sampled only after the peak T cell response. Donors, mostly white British, included more females; clonal diversity was possibly underestimated.

The CDR3 length is 13 residues. CDR1 is LGHDT, CDR2 YNNKEL, per germline (reference sequence). Trimming cost V 4 bases and J 6 bases, with 11 bases left between them. This clonotype originated in an adult who received the MenACWY meningococcal vaccine as a control. The V call is TRBV3-1 (or the pseudogene TRBV3-2), the J call TRBJ2-3, with D unclear. Sequenced material: peripheral blood, taken 28 days after the second dose of the MenACWY control vaccine. The CDR3 nucleotides are TGTGCCAGCAGCCCCCGCGCCAGGGATACGCAGTATTTT. Protein sequence: CASSPRARDTQYF.